This T cell receptor (beta chain) stems from a study of blood T cell repertoires in COVID-19. This table comes from immunoSEQ multiplex PCR, and its TCRdb copy is limited to in-frame clones, with some not included. The sample comprises roughly 130,000 clones, more than 75% of which are singletons, and less than 4.5% rests with the top ten. Germline CDR1 LNHDA, CDR2 SQIVND (reference sequence). This CDR3 comprises 15 residues. J gave up 6 bases and V 6 bases, and 9 bases lay outside the gene matches. Material: peripheral blood. The clonotype was recovered from a woman aged 60-75 years with acute or convalescent COVID-19. The rearrangement links TRBV19 to TRBJ2-1; 9 bases align to TRBD1. The CDR3 sequence is CASSEQGARINEQFF. The CDR3 region has the DNA TGTGCCAGTAGCGAACAGGGGGCGCGGATCAATGAGCAGTTCTTC.